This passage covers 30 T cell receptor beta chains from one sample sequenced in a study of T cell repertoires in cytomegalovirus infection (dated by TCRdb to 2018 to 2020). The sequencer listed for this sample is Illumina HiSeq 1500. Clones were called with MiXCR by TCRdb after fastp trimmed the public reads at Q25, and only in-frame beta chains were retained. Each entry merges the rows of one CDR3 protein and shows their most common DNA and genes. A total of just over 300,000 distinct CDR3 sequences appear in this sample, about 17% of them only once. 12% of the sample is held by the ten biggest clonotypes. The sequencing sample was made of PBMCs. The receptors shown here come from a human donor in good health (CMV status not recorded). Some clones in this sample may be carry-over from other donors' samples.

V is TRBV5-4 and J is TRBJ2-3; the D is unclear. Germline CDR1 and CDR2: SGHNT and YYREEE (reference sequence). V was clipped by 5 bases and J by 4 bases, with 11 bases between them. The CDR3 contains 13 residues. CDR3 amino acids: CASSATGSDTQYF. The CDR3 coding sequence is TGTGCCAGCAGTGCGACGGGCTCAGATACGCAGTATTTT.

CDR3 in amino acids: CAISGAYGYTF. As DNA, the CDR3 is TGTGCCATCAGTGGGGCGTATGGCTACACCTTC. The chain has TRBV10-3 and TRBJ1-2; no clear D gene. CDR1 is ENHRY and CDR2 is SYGVKD in the germline V gene. Trimming removed 4 bases at V and 5 bases at J, with 5 bases between. This CDR3 is 11 amino acids long.

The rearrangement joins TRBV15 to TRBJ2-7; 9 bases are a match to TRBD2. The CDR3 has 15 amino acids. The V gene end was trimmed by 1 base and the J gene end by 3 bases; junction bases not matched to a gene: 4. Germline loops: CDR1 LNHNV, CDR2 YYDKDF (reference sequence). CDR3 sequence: CATSRVAGGGYEQYF. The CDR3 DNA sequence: TGTGCCACCAGCAGAGTTGCGGGAGGGGGCTACGAGCAGTACTTC.

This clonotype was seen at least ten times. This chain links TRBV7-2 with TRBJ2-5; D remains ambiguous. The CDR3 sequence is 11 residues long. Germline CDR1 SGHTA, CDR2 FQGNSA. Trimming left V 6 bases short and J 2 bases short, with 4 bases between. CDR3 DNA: TGTGCCAGCAGGAGACAAGAGACCCAGTACTTC. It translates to CASRRQETQYF.

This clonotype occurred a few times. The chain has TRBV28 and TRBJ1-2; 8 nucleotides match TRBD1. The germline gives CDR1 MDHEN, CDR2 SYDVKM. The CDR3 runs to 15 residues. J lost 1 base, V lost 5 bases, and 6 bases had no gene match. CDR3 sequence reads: CASSQGAKFNYGYTF. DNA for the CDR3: TGTGCCAGCAGTCAGGGGGCGAAGTTTAACTATGGCTACACCTTC.

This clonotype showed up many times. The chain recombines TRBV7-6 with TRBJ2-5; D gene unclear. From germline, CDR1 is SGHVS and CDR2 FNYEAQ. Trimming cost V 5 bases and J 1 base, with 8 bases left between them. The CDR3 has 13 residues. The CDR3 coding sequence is TGTGCCAGCAGCAAAAATAGCCAAGAGACCCAGTACTTC. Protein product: CASSKNSQETQYF.

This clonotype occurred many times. Here the CDR3 DNA reads TGTGCCACCAGCAGAGAAAATTGGGGAAACTATGGCTACACCTTC. It yields the protein CATSRENWGNYGYTF. The chain recombines TRBV15 with TRBJ1-2; D is undetermined. The CDR3 spans 15 residues. Germline CDR1 LNHNV, CDR2 YYDKDF (reference sequence). V was cut by 0 bases and J by 2 bases, with 10 bases left in between.

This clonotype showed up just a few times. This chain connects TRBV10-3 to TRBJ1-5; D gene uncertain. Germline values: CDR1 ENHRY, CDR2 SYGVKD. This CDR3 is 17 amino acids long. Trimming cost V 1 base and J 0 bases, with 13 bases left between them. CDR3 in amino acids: CAISEYPEGYSNQPQHF. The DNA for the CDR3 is TGTGCCATCAGTGAGTATCCAGAGGGATATAGCAATCAGCCCCAGCATTTT.

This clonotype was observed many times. The DNA of the CDR3 is TGTGCCAGCAGCCGCCAGCCGGGACAGCAAGAGACCCAGTACTTC. Protein sequence: CASSRQPGQQETQYF. This chain joins TRBV4-2 and TRBJ2-5, with 7 bases fitting TRBD1. The CDR3 runs 15 residues. V lost 4 bases to trimming and J lost 2 bases; unmatched junction nucleotides: 7. The germline gives CDR1 LGHNA, CDR2 YNFKEQ.

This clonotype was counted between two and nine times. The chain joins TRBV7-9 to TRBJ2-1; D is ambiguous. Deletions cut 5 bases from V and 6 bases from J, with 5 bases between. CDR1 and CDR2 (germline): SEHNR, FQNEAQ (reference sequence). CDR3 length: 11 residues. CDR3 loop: CASSRRNEQFF. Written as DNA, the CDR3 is TGTGCCAGCAGCCGACGCAATGAGCAGTTCTTC.

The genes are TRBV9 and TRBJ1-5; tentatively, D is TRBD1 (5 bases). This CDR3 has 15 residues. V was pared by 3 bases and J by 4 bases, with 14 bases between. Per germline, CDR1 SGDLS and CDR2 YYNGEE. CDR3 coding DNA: TGTGCCAGCAGCGCTCGACAGCAGCCGAATCAGCCCCAGCATTTT. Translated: CASSARQQPNQPQHF.

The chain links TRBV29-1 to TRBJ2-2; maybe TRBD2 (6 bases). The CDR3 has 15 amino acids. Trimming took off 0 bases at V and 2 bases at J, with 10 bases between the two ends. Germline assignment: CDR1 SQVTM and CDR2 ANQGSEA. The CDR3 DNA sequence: TGCAGCGTTGAAGATCAGGGACTTAACACCGGGGAGCTGTTTTTT. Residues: CSVEDQGLNTGELFF.

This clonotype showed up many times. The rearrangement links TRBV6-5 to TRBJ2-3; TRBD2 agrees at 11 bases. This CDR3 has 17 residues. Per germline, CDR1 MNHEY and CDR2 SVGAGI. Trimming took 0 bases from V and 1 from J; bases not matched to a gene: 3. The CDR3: CASSYSIAGGGTDTQYF. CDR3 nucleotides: TGTGCCAGCAGTTACTCGATAGCGGGGGGGGGCACAGATACGCAGTATTTT.

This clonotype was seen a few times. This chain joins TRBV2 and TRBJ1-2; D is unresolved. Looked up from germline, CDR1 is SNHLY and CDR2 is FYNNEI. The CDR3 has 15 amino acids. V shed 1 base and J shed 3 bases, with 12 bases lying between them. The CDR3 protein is CASSEGQSEYYGYTF. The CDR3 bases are TGTGCCAGCAGTGAAGGTCAGAGCGAATACTATGGCTACACCTTC.

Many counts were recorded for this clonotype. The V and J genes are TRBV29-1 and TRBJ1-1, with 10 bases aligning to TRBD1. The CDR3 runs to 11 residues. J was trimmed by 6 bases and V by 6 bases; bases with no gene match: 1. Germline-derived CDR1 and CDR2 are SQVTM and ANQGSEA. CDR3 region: CSVTGGSEAFF. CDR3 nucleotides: TGCAGCGTGACAGGGGGCTCTGAAGCTTTCTTT.

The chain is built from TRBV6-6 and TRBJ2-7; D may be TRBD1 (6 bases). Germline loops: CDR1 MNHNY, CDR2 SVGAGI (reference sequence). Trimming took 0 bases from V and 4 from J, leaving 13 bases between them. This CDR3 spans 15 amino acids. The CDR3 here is CASSYSTGITYEQYF. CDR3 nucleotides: TGTGCCAGCAGTTACTCCACAGGGATCACGTACGAGCAGTACTTC.

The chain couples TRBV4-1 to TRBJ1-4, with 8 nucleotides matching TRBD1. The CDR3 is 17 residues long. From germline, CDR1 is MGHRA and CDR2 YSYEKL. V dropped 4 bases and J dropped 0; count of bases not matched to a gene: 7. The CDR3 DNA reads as TGCGCCAGCAGCCCAGGACAGGGATGGGCAACTAATGAAAAACTGTTTTTT. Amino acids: CASSPGQGWATNEKLFF.

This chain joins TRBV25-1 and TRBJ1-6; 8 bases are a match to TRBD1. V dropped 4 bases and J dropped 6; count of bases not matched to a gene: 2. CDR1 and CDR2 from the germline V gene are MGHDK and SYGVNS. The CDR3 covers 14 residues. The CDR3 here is CASSVGQGNSPLHF. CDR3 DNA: TGTGCCAGCAGTGTAGGACAGGGTAATTCACCCCTCCACTTT. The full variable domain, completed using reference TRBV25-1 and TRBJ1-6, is EADIYQTPRYLVIGTGKKITLECSQTMGHDKMYWYQQDPGMELHLIHYSYGVNSTEKGDLSSESTVSRIRTEHFPLTLESARPSHTSQYLCASSVGQGNSPLHFGNGTRLTVT.

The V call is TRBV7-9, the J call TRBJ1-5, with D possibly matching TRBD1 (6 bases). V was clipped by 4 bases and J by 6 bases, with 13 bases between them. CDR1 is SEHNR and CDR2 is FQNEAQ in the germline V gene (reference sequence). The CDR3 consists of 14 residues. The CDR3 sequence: CASSSEGGFQPQHF. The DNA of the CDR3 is TGTGCCAGCAGCTCAGAGGGGGGGTTTCAGCCCCAGCATTTT.

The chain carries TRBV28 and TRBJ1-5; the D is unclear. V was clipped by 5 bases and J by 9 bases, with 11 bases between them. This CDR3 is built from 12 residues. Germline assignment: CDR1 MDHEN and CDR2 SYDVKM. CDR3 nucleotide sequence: TGTGCCAGCAGTGCAGGAGGTCTGCCCCAGCATTTT. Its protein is CASSAGGLPQHF.

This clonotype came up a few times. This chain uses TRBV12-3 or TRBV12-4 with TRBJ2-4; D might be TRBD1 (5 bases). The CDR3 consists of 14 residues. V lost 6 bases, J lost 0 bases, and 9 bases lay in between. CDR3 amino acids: CASRTALAKNIQYF. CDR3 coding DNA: TGTGCCAGCAGGACAGCGCTAGCCAAAAACATTCAGTACTTC.

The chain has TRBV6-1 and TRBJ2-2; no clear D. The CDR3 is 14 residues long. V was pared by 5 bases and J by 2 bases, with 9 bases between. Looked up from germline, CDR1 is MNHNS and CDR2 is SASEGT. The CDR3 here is CASSFTQNTGELFF. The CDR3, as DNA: TGTGCCAGCAGTTTCACCCAAAACACCGGGGAGCTGTTTTTT.

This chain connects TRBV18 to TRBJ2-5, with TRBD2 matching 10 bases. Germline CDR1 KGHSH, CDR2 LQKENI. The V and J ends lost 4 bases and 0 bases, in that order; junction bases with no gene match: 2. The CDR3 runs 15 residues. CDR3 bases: TGTGCCAGCTCACTCGGACTAGCGGACCAAGAGACCCAGTACTTC. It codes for CASSLGLADQETQYF.

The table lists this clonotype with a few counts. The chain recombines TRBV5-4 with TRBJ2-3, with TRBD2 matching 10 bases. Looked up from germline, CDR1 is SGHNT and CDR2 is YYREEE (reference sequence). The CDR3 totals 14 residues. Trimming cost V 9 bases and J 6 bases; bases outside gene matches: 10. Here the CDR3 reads CATNSGGAGDTQYF. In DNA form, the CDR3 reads TGTGCCACGAACAGCGGGGGGGCCGGGGATACGCAGTATTTT.

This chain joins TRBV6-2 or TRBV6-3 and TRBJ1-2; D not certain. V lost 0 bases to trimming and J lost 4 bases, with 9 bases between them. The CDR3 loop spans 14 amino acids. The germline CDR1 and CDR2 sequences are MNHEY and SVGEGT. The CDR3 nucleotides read TGTGCCAGCAGTTACTCGGGGTCTAGCTATGGCTACACCTTC. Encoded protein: CASSYSGSSYGYTF.

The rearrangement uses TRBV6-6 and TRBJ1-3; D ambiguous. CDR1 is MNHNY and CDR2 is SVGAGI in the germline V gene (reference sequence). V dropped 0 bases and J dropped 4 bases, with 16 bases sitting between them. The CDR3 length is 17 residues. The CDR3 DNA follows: TGTGCCAGCAGTTACTCTTCCGACTTGTTTCCCGGAAACACCATATATTTT. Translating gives CASSYSSDLFPGNTIYF.

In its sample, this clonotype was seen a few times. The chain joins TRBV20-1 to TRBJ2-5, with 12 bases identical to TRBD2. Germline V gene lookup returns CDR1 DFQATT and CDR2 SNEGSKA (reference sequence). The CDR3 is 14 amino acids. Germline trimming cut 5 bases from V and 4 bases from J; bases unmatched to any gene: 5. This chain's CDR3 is CSADSSGGAETQYF. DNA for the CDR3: TGCAGTGCTGATTCTAGCGGGGGGGCAGAGACCCAGTACTTC.

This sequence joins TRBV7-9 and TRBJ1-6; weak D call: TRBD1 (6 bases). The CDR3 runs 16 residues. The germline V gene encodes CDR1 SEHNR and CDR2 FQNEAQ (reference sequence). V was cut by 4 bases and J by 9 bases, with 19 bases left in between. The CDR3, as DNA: TGTGCCAGCAGCTCTCCGGGGGGCTTGGGAAGTTCACCCCTCCACTTT. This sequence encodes CASSSPGGLGSSPLHF.

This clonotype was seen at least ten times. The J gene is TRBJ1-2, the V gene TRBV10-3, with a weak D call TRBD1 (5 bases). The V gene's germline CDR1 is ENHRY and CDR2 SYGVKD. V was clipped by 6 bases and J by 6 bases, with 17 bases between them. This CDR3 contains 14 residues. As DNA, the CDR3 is TGTGCCATCAGGGGGATACAGGAGAGGGATGGCTACACCTTC. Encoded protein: CAIRGIQERDGYTF.

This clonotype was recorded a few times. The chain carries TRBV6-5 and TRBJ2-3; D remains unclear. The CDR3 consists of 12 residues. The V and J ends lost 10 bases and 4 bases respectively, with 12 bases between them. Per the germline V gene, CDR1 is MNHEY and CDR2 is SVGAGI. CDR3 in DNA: TGTGCCACTAGGGCCTCCTCAGATACGCAGTATTTT. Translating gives CATRASSDTQYF.